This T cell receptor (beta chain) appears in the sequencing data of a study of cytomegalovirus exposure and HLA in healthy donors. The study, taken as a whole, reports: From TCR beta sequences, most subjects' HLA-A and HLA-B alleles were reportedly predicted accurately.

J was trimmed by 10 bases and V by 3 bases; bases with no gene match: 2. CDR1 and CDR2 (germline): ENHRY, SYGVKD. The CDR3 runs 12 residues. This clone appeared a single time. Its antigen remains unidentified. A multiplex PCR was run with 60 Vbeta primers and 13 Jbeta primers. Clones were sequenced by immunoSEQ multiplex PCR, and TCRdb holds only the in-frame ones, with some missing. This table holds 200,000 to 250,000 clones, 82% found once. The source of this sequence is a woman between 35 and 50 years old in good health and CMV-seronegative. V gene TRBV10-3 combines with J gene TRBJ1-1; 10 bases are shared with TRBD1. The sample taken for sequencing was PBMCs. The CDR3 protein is CAISDDRGRAFF. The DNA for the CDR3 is TGTGCCATCAGTGATGACAGGGGGCGAGCTTTCTTT.